A selection of T cell receptor beta chains follows, all from one sample in a study of blood T cell repertoires in COVID-19. Assay used: immunoSEQ multiplex PCR; TCRdb lists only in-frame clones, some missing. The profile shows some 70,000 clones, roughly nine tenths of them singletons. Sequenced material: peripheral blood. Receptor source: a man aged 35-49 years with COVID-19, enrolled during active disease. CDR3s include the opening cysteine and the closing phenylalanine or tryptophan. A D gene is named only where the DNA matches it firmly. Only part of the rows carry a size: once, few, many, or a class if the clone is expanded.

j_gene | d_gene | abundance | v_gene | CDR3nt | CDR3aa
TRBJ2-1 | TRBD2 | - | TRBV12-3/TRBV12-4 | TGTGCCAGCAGTCGGGGGGGTGAGCAGTTCTTC | CASSRGGEQFF
TRBJ1-2 | TRBD1 | - | TRBV30 | TGTGCCTGGAGTGTATCAGGGGGGAATGGCTACACCTTC | CAWSVSGGNGYTF
TRBJ2-6 | - | - | TRBV6-5 | TGTGCCAGCAGTTACTCACTAGGGATAGCCAACGTCCTGACTTTC | CASSYSLGIANVLTF
TRBJ2-7 | TRBD2 | - | TRBV5-5 | TGTGCCAGCAGCTTGGGAACTAGCGGGGGGAGCTCCTACGAGCAGTACTTC | CASSLGTSGGSSYEQYF
TRBJ1-4 | - | - | TRBV7-8 | TGTGCCAGCAGCTTCGCTGACGACAGTCCTGGTGAAAAACTGTTTTTT | CASSFADDSPGEKLFF
TRBJ2-2 | - | - | TRBV7-2 | TGTGCCAGCAGCTTAGGCGGTTCGAACACCGGGGAGCTGTTTTTT | CASSLGGSNTGELFF
TRBJ2-1 | TRBD2 | - | TRBV7-9 | TGTGCCAGCAGCTCAGGACTAGCGGGGGGGATTGATGAGCAGTTCTTC | CASSSGLAGGIDEQFF
TRBJ2-5 | - | - | TRBV10-3 | TGTGCCATCAGTGACGGACAACAAGGGGGAGAGACCCAGTACTTC | CAISDGQQGGETQYF
TRBJ2-1 | - | - | TRBV5-1 | TGCGCCAGCAGCTTGTTGGTGAGCGATGAGCAGTTCTTC | CASSLLVSDEQFF
TRBJ2-7 | TRBD1 | - | TRBV19 | TGTGCCAGTAGTCCGTGGGACAGTAAAAGCGAGCAGTACTTC | CASSPWDSKSEQYF
TRBJ2-4 | TRBD2 | - | TRBV7-2 | TGTGCCAGCAGCTTAGGAGGGTTCCTAGCGGCAAACATTCAGTACTTC | CASSLGGFLAANIQYF
TRBJ1-1 | - | - | TRBV5-6 | TGTGCCAGCAGCTCACAGGGAAACACTGAAGCTTTCTTT | CASSSQGNTEAFF
TRBJ1-3 | - | - | TRBV14 | TGTGCCAGCAGCCACGACAGACAGAGCTCTGGAAACACCATATATTTT | CASSHDRQSSGNTIYF
TRBJ2-7 | - | - | TRBV18 | TGTGCCAGCACCGGGACTGGGACCTACGAGCAGTACTTC | CASTGTGTYEQYF
TRBJ2-5 | TRBD2 | - | TRBV2 | TGTGCCAGCAAATTCTCAGGGAAGGCGGGGGACCAAGAGACCCAGTACTTC | CASKFSGKAGDQETQYF
TRBJ1-5 | - | - | TRBV5-1 | TGCGCCAGCAGCGACGGGACATCGGATCAGCCCCAGCATTTT | CASSDGTSDQPQHF
TRBJ2-3 | - | - | TRBV6-4 | TGTGCCAGCAGTGACCAGGGCGACACGGATACGCAGTATTTT | CASSDQGDTDTQYF
TRBJ1-3 | - | once | TRBV7-9 | TGTGCCACAAGGGGAAGCTCTGGAAACACCATATATTTT | CATRGSSGNTIYF
TRBJ2-7 | TRBD1 | few | TRBV4-1 | TGCGCCAGCAGCCAAAGGACAGGGGATTCCTACGAGCAGTACTTC | CASSQRTGDSYEQYF
TRBJ2-6 | - | - | TRBV5-1 | TGCGCCAGCAGCTTCGTCGAGTCTGGGGCCAACGTCCTGACTTTC | CASSFVESGANVLTF
TRBJ2-4 | - | - | TRBV27 | TGTGCCAGCACCGCCGCCCCGGGGGGCGGGGAAAACATTCAGTACTTC | CASTAAPGGGENIQYF
TRBJ2-3 | TRBD1 | - | TRBV11-1 | TGTGCCAGCAGCTTGGGGGGACAGGGAGGCACAGATACGCAGTATTTT | CASSLGGQGGTDTQYF
TRBJ2-5 | - | once | TRBV29-1 | TGCAGCGTCCCTGGGGGGGAGACCCAGTACTTC | CSVPGGETQYF
TRBJ1-5 | TRBD1 | - | TRBV6-5 | TGTGCCAGCAGGGACAGGGTAGGGAATCAGCCCCAGCATTTT | CASRDRVGNQPQHF
TRBJ1-2 | - | - | TRBV19 | TGTGCCAGTAGACTTCTCGCCAGGGGCTCGGATGGCTACACCTTC | CASRLLARGSDGYTF
TRBJ1-2 | - | - | TRBV13 | TGTGCCAGCAGCTTAGGGCGCCGGGACTATGGCTACACCTTC | CASSLGRRDYGYTF
TRBJ2-3 | TRBD2 | once | TRBV18 | TGTGCCAGCTCCCAGGGAGGGGCCATCACAGATACGCAGTATTTT | CASSQGGAITDTQYF
TRBJ1-1 | - | - | TRBV10-3 | TGTGCCATCAGACTAAGGCCCCTGAACACTGAAGCTTTCTTT | CAIRLRPLNTEAFF
TRBJ2-7 | TRBD1 | - | TRBV10-3 | TGTGCCATCAGGATAGACAGGGTCGGCTACGAGCAGTACTTC | CAIRIDRVGYEQYF
TRBJ1-5 | - | - | TRBV2 | TGTGCCAGCAGTGGCTTGGGCGTGTATAGCAATCAGCCCCAGCATTTT | CASSGLGVYSNQPQHF
TRBJ1-2 | - | few | TRBV28 | TGTGCCAGCGTCCGGGACGGGGGCTATGGCTACACCTTC | CASVRDGGYGYTF
TRBJ2-7 | - | - | TRBV5-1 | TGCGCCAGCAGCTTGGTTATAGGGGGAGCCCACGAGCAGTACTTC | CASSLVIGGAHEQYF
TRBJ1-6 | TRBD1 | once | TRBV7-9 | TGTGCCAGCAGCTTATGGGGACAGGGGGTGCGGAATTCACCCCTCCACTTT | CASSLWGQGVRNSPLHF